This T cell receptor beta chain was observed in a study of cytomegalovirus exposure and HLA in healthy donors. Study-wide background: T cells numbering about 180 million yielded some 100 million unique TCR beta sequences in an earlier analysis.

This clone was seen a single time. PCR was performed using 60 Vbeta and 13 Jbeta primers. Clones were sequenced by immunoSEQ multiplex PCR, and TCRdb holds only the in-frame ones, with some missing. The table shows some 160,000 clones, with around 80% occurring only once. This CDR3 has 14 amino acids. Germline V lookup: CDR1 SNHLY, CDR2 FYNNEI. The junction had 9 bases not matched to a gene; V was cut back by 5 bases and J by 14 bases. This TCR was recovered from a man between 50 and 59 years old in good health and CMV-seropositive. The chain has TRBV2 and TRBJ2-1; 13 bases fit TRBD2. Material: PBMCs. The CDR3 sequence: CASSRGLAGSVEFF. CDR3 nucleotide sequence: TGTGCCAGCAGTAGGGGACTAGCGGGGTCTGTCGAGTTCTTC.